These T cell receptor beta chains were read from a single sample in a study of quantifying T cell responses using KT2 cells. TCRdb called the UMI-ligation and nested PCR reads again in MiXCR, with one record for every CDR3 protein. Here the sample spans 39,000 or so distinct CDR3 sequences, over 15% being singletons. The sequenced material came from PBMCs spiked with cells of the T cell clone KT2. All receptors derive from a human donor. CDR3s include the opening cysteine and the closing phenylalanine or tryptophan. A D gene is named only where the DNA matches it firmly. A clone size is listed for some rows: how often the clone was seen (once, few, many), or a class if it is expanded.

CDR3nt | CDR3aa | v_gene | abundance | j_gene | d_gene
TGTGCCAGCAGCGTTGACATAGCCAAAAACATTCAGTACTTC | CASSVDIAKNIQYF | TRBV9 | few | TRBJ2-4 | -
TGCAGTGCTACCGGGACAGGGTTCCACGAGCAGTACTTC | CSATGTGFHEQYF | TRBV20-1 | few | TRBJ2-7 | TRBD1
TGCGCCAGCAGCCAAGATAGTGCAGGGGGGACCTACAATGAGCAGTTCTTC | CASSQDSAGGTYNEQFF | TRBV4-1 | - | TRBJ2-1 | -
TGTGCCAGCACCAAACTAGCGGGGGGTTACAATGAGCAGTTCTTC | CASTKLAGGYNEQFF | TRBV2 | few | TRBJ2-1 | TRBD2
TGCGCCAGCAGCTTGGGGGGTAGCTCCTACAATGAGCAGTTCTTC | CASSLGGSSYNEQFF | TRBV5-1 | few | TRBJ2-1 | -
TGTGCCAGCAGCTTACTGTTGGTCAGCTCCTACAATGAGCAGTTCTTC | CASSLLLVSSYNEQFF | TRBV11-3 | once | TRBJ2-1 | -
TGCAGTGGATCTCCCCGGGGGGGAAAATCAGATACGCAGTATTTT | CSGSPRGGKSDTQYF | TRBV20-1 | - | TRBJ2-3 | TRBD2
TGTGCCAGCAGTTCCGGACAGCTCGAGAACACCGGGGAGCTGTTTTTT | CASSSGQLENTGELFF | TRBV6-5 | many | TRBJ2-2 | -
TGTGCCAGCAGTGACAGGGTCGACACTGAAGCTTTCTTT | CASSDRVDTEAFF | TRBV12-3/TRBV12-4 | - | TRBJ1-1 | TRBD1
TGCAGTGCTAGAGATTCCGGGATTTCAAATGAGCAGTTCTTC | CSARDSGISNEQFF | TRBV20-1 | - | TRBJ2-1 | -
TGTGCCAGCAGCCAGACAGGGGGCGGAGAAAAACTGTTTTTT | CASSQTGGGEKLFF | TRBV28 | few | TRBJ1-4 | TRBD1
TGTGCCAGCAGCCCCACAGCGAACACTGAAGCTTTCTTT | CASSPTANTEAFF | TRBV6-1 | few | TRBJ1-1 | -
TGCGCCAGCAGCCCGACAGGAATTCCTAACTATGGCTACACCTTC | CASSPTGIPNYGYTF | TRBV5-1 | few | TRBJ1-2 | -
TGTGCCAGCAGCCTCCTGGTGAACAAGAACACTGAAGCTTTCTTT | CASSLLVNKNTEAFF | TRBV7-2 | - | TRBJ1-1 | -
TGTGCCAGCAGCTTTTACTGGACAGGGCCAGATACGCAGTATTTT | CASSFYWTGPDTQYF | TRBV11-3 | once | TRBJ2-3 | TRBD1
TGTGCCAGCAGCCGCTTACCCCCGGGGAACACTGAAGCTTTCTTT | CASSRLPPGNTEAFF | TRBV12-3/TRBV12-4 | - | TRBJ1-1 | -
TGTGCCAGCAGCTTGACAGGGGTGGGCTACGAGCAGTACTTC | CASSLTGVGYEQYF | TRBV5-4 | few | TRBJ2-7 | TRBD1
TGTGCCAGCAGTTACGGGACAGGGGGGCGAGAAAAACTGTTTTTT | CASSYGTGGREKLFF | TRBV6-5 | - | TRBJ1-4 | TRBD1
TGTGCCAGCAGCGCGGTACAGGGGGCGTTCAACGAGCAGTACTTC | CASSAVQGAFNEQYF | TRBV2 | - | TRBJ2-7 | TRBD1
TGTGCCACGTCTGAGGGGGCAAGGGGCTACACCTTC | CATSEGARGYTF | TRBV19 | - | TRBJ1-2 | TRBD1
TGTGCCACCAGCAGTGTCAGTACTACCTACGAGCAGTACTTC | CATSSVSTTYEQYF | TRBV15 | - | TRBJ2-7 | -
TGTGCCAGCAGCTTAGAAGGGACTAGCGGGAGATATTACAATGAGCAGTTCTTC | CASSLEGTSGRYYNEQFF | TRBV7-2 | many | TRBJ2-1 | TRBD2
TGTGCCAGCAGTCGACAGAGCTCCTATAATTCACCCCTCCACTTT | CASSRQSSYNSPLHF | TRBV6-2/TRBV6-3 | few | TRBJ1-6 | -
TGTGCCAGCAGCAAACAGGGAGAAGTTCAGCCCCAGCATTTT | CASSKQGEVQPQHF | TRBV7-2 | - | TRBJ1-5 | -
TGTGCCAGCACAAAGCTAGGAGATACGCAGTATTTT | CASTKLGDTQYF | TRBV12-3/TRBV12-4 | few | TRBJ2-3 | -
TGTGCCAGCAGCCAAGAGCGGGGCCGGGGCACCGGGGAGCTGTTTTTT | CASSQERGRGTGELFF | TRBV3-1 | - | TRBJ2-2 | -
TGCGCCAGCAGTGAGGCGGATGGCACAGATACGCAGTATTTT | CASSEADGTDTQYF | TRBV10-2 | few | TRBJ2-3 | -
TGCAGTGCCCAAATAACAGGGTCCGGCTACACCTTC | CSAQITGSGYTF | TRBV20-1 | few | TRBJ1-2 | -
TGTGCCAGCACCGAAGGGCGGCCTGAAGCTTTCTTT | CASTEGRPEAFF | TRBV2 | - | TRBJ1-1 | -